A single T cell receptor (beta chain) is shown here with its context. No antigen is known for it. TCRdb recomputed calls from the reads with MiXCR, one row per CDR3 protein. This table holds fewer than 1,000,000 distinct CDR3 sequences, roughly 31% found once. These data originate in a study of T cell repertoires in cytomegalovirus infection. V gave up 5 bases and J gave up 4 bases, with 20 bases separating them. From germline, CDR1 is MNHGY and CDR2 SAAAGT. The CDR3 length is 16 residues. This TCR was sampled from a human donor in good health (CMV status not recorded). Some clones in this sample may be carry-over from other donors' samples. The starting material was cultured CD8+ T cells from PBMCs, obtained from culture after CMV antigen stimulation. This chain links TRBV6-8 with TRBJ1-1, with a possible D match to TRBD1 (5 bases). The CDR3 is CASSPTWGEVGTEAFF. The CDR3 coding sequence is TGTGCCAGCAGTCCAACATGGGGGGAAGTGGGCACTGAAGCTTTCTTT.